One and the same sample provided the 17 T cell receptor beta chains below, sequenced in a study of blood T cell repertoires in COVID-19. Assay: immunoSEQ multiplex PCR; the TCRdb copy retains only in-frame clones and omits some. Counted here are roughly 250,000 clones, roughly 84% occurring once; the ten biggest clones make up 0.87%. Sequencing used peripheral blood. The receptors shown here come from a human donor with COVID-19, enrolled during active disease. The donor label of this sample is uncertain.

This chain connects TRBV5-1 to TRBJ2-3; TRBD2 is a possible D gene (5 bases). V lost 0 bases and J 5 bases, leaving 13 bases between the germline ends. CDR1 and CDR2 (germline): SGHRS, YFSETQ. This CDR3 has 15 residues. CDR3 region: CASSLGGRGIDTQYF. The CDR3, as DNA: TGCGCCAGCAGCTTGGGTGGGAGAGGGATAGATACGCAGTATTTT. The whole variable domain, remainder taken from reference TRBV5-1 and TRBJ2-3, is KAGVTQTPRYLIKTRGQQVTLSCSPISGHRSVSWYQQTPGQGLQFLFEYFSETQRNKGNFPGRFSGRQFSNSRSEMNVSTLELGDSALYLCASSLGGRGIDTQYFGPGTRLTVL.

The CDR3 bases are TGTGCCAGCAGCGTAGATGGACTAGCGGCATCCTACGAGCAGTACTTC. Amino acids: CASSVDGLAASYEQYF. The J gene is TRBJ2-7, the V gene TRBV9; 10 nucleotides match TRBD2. Germline CDR1 and CDR2: SGDLS and YYNGEE. The CDR3 sequence is 16 residues long. The trim removed 0 bases at V and 1 base at J, leaving 4 bases unmatched.

This clone occurred once. V gene TRBV6-2 or TRBV6-3 combines with J gene TRBJ1-2; 7 positions match TRBD1. The CDR3 consists of 13 residues. V lost 4 bases, J lost 6 bases, and 5 bases stayed unmatched. CDR1 and CDR2 (germline): MNHEY, SVGEGT. CDR3 nucleotides: TGTGCCAGCAGTTCGAGGGGGCGGGATGGCTACACCTTC. Its translation is CASSSRGRDGYTF.

The chain recombines TRBV28 with TRBJ1-2; TRBD1 might be the D (5 bases). Trimming left V 5 bases short and J 8 bases short, with 12 bases between. The CDR3 has 12 residues. Germline assignment: CDR1 MDHEN and CDR2 SYDVKM. The CDR3 reads CASSVQGFGYTF. The CDR3 nucleotides read TGTGCCAGCAGTGTCCAGGGTTTCGGCTACACCTTC.

This clone was counted a single time. The V gene is TRBV4-3, the J gene TRBJ2-1; 9 bases fit TRBD2. The CDR3 spans 16 residues. Germline V lookup: CDR1 LGHNA, CDR2 YSLEER. Germline trimming cut 0 bases from V and 4 bases from J; bases unmatched to any gene: 4. The CDR3 nucleotides read TGCGCCAGCAGCCAAGAACCTAGCGGGGCTTACAATGAGCAGTTCTTC. It codes for CASSQEPSGAYNEQFF.

This chain joins TRBV29-1 and TRBJ1-2, with a tentative D call TRBD1 (6 bases). Germline CDR1 reads SQVTM; CDR2 reads ANQGSEA. V dropped 3 bases and J dropped 2 bases, with 10 bases sitting between them. This CDR3 has 13 amino acids. This chain's CDR3 is CSVDFTGNYGYTF. The CDR3 DNA sequence: TGCAGCGTTGATTTCACAGGGAACTATGGCTACACCTTC.

The V gene is TRBV7-3, the J gene TRBJ2-3; TRBD2 matches 8 bases. Germline assignment: CDR1 SGHTA and CDR2 FQGTGA. Losses at the gene ends were 3 bases for V and 2 bases for J; bases not matched to a gene: 4. This CDR3 comprises 15 residues. The CDR3: CASSFAGGFTDTQYF. The CDR3 nucleotides are TGTGCCAGCAGCTTTGCGGGAGGATTCACAGATACGCAGTATTTT.

V usage is TRBV9 and J usage is TRBJ2-3; 15 nucleotides align to TRBD2. The CDR3 runs 20 residues. The V gene's germline CDR1 is SGDLS and CDR2 YYNGEE. The junction had 16 bases not matched to a gene; V was cut back by 4 bases and J by 4 bases. The CDR3 protein is CASSISPVGLAGGGADTQYF. For the CDR3, the DNA is TGTGCCAGCAGCATCTCTCCGGTCGGACTAGCGGGAGGGGGGGCAGATACGCAGTATTTT.

J is TRBJ2-6 and V is TRBV30, with no clear D. In germline, CDR1 is GTSNPN, CDR2 SVGIG (reference sequence). This CDR3 comprises 13 residues. V was clipped by 3 bases and J by 4 bases, with 7 bases between them. The CDR3, as DNA: TGTGCCTGGAGGAACTCCGGGGCCAACGTCCTGACTTTC. It specifies CAWRNSGANVLTF.

V and J are TRBV7-9 and TRBJ2-2; a possible D gene is TRBD2 (5 bases). CDR1 is SEHNR and CDR2 is FQNEAQ in the germline V gene (reference sequence). The germline V and J ends were trimmed by 8 bases and 1 base, with 20 bases remaining between them. The length of the CDR3 is 17 residues. CDR3 sequence (DNA): TGTGCCAGCCATAGTCTTTGGGAGACAATGAACACCGGGGAGCTGTTTTTT. Protein sequence: CASHSLWETMNTGELFF.

The chain uses TRBV11-2 and TRBJ1-2, with a possible D match to TRBD1 (5 bases). Per the germline V gene, CDR1 is SGHAT and CDR2 is FQNNGV. The V end lost 5 bases, the J end lost 4 bases, and 20 bases lay between the germline ends. The CDR3 has 16 amino acids. The CDR3 is CASSPESWRGVYGYTF. In DNA form, the CDR3 reads TGTGCCAGCAGCCCCGAGTCCTGGAGGGGTGTCTATGGCTACACCTTC.

The chain is built from TRBV7-6 and TRBJ1-3; D is ambiguous. The V end lost 4 bases, the J end lost 8 bases, and 12 bases lay between the germline ends. Germline CDR1 SGHVS, CDR2 FNYEAQ. CDR3 size: 13 residues. The CDR3 loop reads CASSSAPGYTIYF. Written as DNA, the CDR3 is TGTGCCAGCAGCTCCGCCCCGGGTTACACCATATATTTT.

This chain uses TRBV6-2 or TRBV6-3 with TRBJ1-5; a possible D gene is TRBD1 (6 bases). CDR1 and CDR2 from the germline V gene are MNHEY and SVGEGT. This CDR3 comprises 16 residues. V lost 2 bases, J lost 4 bases, and 15 bases lay in between. The CDR3 here is CASSYGGAHGNQPQHF. DNA for the CDR3: TGTGCCAGCAGTTACGGGGGGGCGCACGGTAATCAGCCCCAGCATTTT.

The chain is built from TRBV5-1 and TRBJ1-1; TRBD1 aligns across 8 bases. The CDR3 totals 14 residues. Germline V gives CDR1 SGHRS, CDR2 YFSETQ. With 5 bases clipped from V and 0 bases from J, the junction kept 3 bases outside the gene matches. CDR3 nucleotide sequence: TGCGCCAGCAGGGTGGGACAGGTGAACACTGAAGCTTTCTTT. Translation: CASRVGQVNTEAFF. Supplemented by reference TRBV5-1 and TRBJ1-1, the full variable domain reads KAGVTQTPRYLIKTRGQQVTLSCSPISGHRSVSWYQQTPGQGLQFLFEYFSETQRNKGNFPGRFSGRQFSNSRSEMNVSTLELGDSALYLCASRVGQVNTEAFFGQGTRLTVV.

This clone was seen a few times. The V gene is TRBV20-1, the J gene TRBJ2-7; no reliable D call. This CDR3 has 11 residues. The germline CDR1 and CDR2 sequences are DFQATT and SNEGSKA (reference sequence). V was shortened by 4 bases and J by 0 bases, with 4 bases between the two germline ends. The CDR3 bases are TGCAGTGCTAAACACTCCTACGAGCAGTACTTC. Translation: CSAKHSYEQYF.

The chain links TRBV30 to TRBJ1-5, with D hard to call. V was cut by 8 bases and J by 2 bases, with 16 bases left in between. The germline CDR1 and CDR2 sequences are GTSNPN and SVGIG (reference sequence). This CDR3 contains 14 residues. CDR3 sequence reads: CALASDTGNQPQHF. The CDR3 DNA reads TGTGCCCTCGCCTCCGACACAGGCAATCAGCCCCAGCATTTT.

This clone has more than one count but fewer than ten. The rearrangement links TRBV5-1 to TRBJ1-1; a weak D match, TRBD1 (5 bases). This CDR3 is built from 17 residues. V lost 0 bases and J lost 0, with 15 bases in between. CDR1 and CDR2 (germline): SGHRS, YFSETQ. The CDR3: CASSLAAAGYMNTEAFF. The CDR3 DNA is TGCGCCAGCAGCTTGGCGGCGGCAGGGTACATGAACACTGAAGCTTTCTTT.